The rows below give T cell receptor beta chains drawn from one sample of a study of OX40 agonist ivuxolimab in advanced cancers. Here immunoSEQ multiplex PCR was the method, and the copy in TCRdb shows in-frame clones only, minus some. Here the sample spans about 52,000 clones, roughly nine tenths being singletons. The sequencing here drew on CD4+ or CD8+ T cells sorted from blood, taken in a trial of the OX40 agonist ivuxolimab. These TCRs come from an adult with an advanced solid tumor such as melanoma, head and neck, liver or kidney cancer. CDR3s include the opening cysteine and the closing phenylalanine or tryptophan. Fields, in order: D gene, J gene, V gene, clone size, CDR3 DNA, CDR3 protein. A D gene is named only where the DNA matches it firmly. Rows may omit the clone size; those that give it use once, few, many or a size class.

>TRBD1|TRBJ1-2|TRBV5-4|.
TGTGCCAGCAGCTTCGAGACAGGGGGCGAACTCTATGGCTACACCTTC
CASSFETGGELYGYTF
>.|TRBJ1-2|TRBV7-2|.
TGTGCCAGCAGTTCAGGACAGACCCTTGGCTACACCTTC
CASSSGQTLGYTF
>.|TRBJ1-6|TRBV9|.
TGTGCCAGCAGCGTTCAGGGACTCGGTTCACCCCTCCACTTT
CASSVQGLGSPLHF
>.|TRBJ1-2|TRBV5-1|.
TGCGCCAGCAGCTTGGTATCACCTAACTATGGCTACACCTTC
CASSLVSPNYGYTF
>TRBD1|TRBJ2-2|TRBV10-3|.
TGTGCCATCAGTTTTGGCGACAGGGGGAACACCGGGGAGCTGTTTTTT
CAISFGDRGNTGELFF
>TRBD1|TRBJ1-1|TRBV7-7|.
TGTGCCAGCAGCTTTGACAGGGACACTGAAGCTTTCTTT
CASSFDRDTEAFF
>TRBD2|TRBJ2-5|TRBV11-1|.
TGTGCCAGCAGTCCAGGACTAGCGGGGGGGTCCGAAGAGACCCAGTACTTC
CASSPGLAGGSEETQYF
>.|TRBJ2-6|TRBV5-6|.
TGTGCCAGCATATCACAGGGAACCAACGTCCTGACTTTC
CASISQGTNVLTF
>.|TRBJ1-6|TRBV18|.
TGTGCCAGCTCACCACGTTCAGTAGTGGATTCACCCCTCCACTTT
CASSPRSVVDSPLHF
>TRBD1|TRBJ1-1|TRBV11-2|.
TGTGCCAGCAGCTCTCAGACAGGGGGCACTGAAGCTTTCTTT
CASSSQTGGTEAFF
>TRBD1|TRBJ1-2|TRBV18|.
TGTGCCAGCTCACTTACAGGGGGTGGCTACACCTTC
CASSLTGGGYTF
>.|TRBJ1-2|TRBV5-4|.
TGTGCCAGCAGCGAGGGACGGACAAACTCCTATGGCTACACCTTC
CASSEGRTNSYGYTF
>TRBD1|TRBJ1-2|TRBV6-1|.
TGTGCCAGCAGTAATCCGGGACAGGGTAGCTATGGCTACACCTTC
CASSNPGQGSYGYTF
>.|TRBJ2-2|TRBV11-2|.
TGTGCCAGCAGTTACCAGGGGACGCTGAACACCGGGGAGCTGTTTTTT
CASSYQGTLNTGELFF
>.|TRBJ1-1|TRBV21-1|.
TGTGCCAGCAGCAAAGAAACGAGAGGGACCGAGGACACTGAAGCTTTCTTT
CASSKETRGTEDTEAFF
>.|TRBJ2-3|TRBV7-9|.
TGTGCCAGCAGCCCCCCGGGGACACTTAGCACAGATACGCAGTATTTT
CASSPPGTLSTDTQYF
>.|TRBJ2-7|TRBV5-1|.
TGCGCCAGCAGCCTAATAATGCGGGGCGAGCAGTACTTC
CASSLIMRGEQYF
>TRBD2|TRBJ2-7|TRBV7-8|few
TGTGCCAGCAGCCCAGGCGTAGCGGGGGGATACTCCTACGAGCAGTACTTC
CASSPGVAGGYSYEQYF
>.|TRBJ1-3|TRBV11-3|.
TGTGCCAGCAGCTTGGGGGGAACTGGAAACACCATATATTTT
CASSLGGTGNTIYF
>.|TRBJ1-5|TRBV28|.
TGTGCCAGCAGACTCCTACCCGGGACAATGAGCAATCAGCCCCAGCATTTT
CASRLLPGTMSNQPQHF
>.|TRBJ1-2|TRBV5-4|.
TGTGCCAGCAGCTTTGCCGGACCTAACTATGGCTACACCTTC
CASSFAGPNYGYTF
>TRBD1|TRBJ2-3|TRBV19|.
TGTGCCAGTAGTACGGGACAGGGGTCCACAGATACGCAGTATTTT
CASSTGQGSTDTQYF
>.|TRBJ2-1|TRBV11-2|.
TGTGCCAGCAGCTCTAGCTGGGGCCGGGTCGGGATCTTC
CASSSSWGRVGIF
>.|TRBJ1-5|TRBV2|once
TGTGCCAGCAGACAGGGTTCGGGTCAGCCCCAGCATTTT
CASRQGSGQPQHF
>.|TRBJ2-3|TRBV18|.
TGTGCCAGCTCACCACCGCCAGGGAGCACAGATACGCAGTATTTT
CASSPPPGSTDTQYF
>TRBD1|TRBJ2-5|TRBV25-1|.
TGTGCCAGCAGTGAACCACCGGGACAGATAGAAGAGACCCAGTACTTC
CASSEPPGQIEETQYF
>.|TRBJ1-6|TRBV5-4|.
TGTGCCAGCACCCCAAGTGGGACGGGACTAAATTCACCCCTCCACTTT
CASTPSGTGLNSPLHF
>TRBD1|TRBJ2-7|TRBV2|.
TGTGCCAGCAGTGAAAAGGGGGCCCAGAATTACTTTAAGTACTTC
CASSEKGAQNYFKYF
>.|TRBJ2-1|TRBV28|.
TGTGCCAGCAGTTTTCCCCGGACCTCTTTTAATGAGCAGTTCTTC
CASSFPRTSFNEQFF
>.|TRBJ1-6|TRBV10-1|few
TGCGCCAGCAGGTTAAGTGTGGATTCACCCCTCCACTTT
CASRLSVDSPLHF
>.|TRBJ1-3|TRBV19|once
TGTGCCAGTAAGGGCAGCTACTCTGGAAACACCATATATTTT
CASKGSYSGNTIYF
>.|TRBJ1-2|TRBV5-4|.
TGTGCCAGCAGCCTTCGGACACTGAACTATGGCTACACCTTC
CASSLRTLNYGYTF
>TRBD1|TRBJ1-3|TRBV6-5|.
TGTGCCAGTGGGACAGGCTCTGGAAACACCATATATTTT
CASGTGSGNTIYF
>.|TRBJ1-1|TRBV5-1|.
TGCGCCAGCAGGAGGGACGTCGACACTGAAGCTTTCTTT
CASRRDVDTEAFF
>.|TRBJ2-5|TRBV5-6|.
TGTGCCAGCAGCTTGGGCAGCCAAGAGACCCAGTACTTC
CASSLGSQETQYF
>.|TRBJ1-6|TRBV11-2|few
TGTGCCAGCAGCTTACCGGATTCACCCCTCCACTTT
CASSLPDSPLHF
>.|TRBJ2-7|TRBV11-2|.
TGTGCCAGCAGCTTACACCGACCGGGCTACGAGCAGTACTTC
CASSLHRPGYEQYF
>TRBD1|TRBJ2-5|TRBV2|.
TGTGCCAGCAGTTCGACAGGGGTGGTAGAGACCCAGTACTTC
CASSSTGVVETQYF
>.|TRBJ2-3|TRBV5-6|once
TGTGCCAGCAGCCGGTCGGGTAAAGATACGCAGTATTTT
CASSRSGKDTQYF
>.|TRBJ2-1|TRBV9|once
TGTGCCAGCAGCCGGAGCTCCTACAATGAGCAGTTCTTC
CASSRSSYNEQFF
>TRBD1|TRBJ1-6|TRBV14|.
TGTGCCAGCAGCCAGGAAGACAGGGTATACAATTCACCCCTCCACTTT
CASSQEDRVYNSPLHF
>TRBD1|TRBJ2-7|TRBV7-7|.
TGTGCCAGCAGCCCCACACCTGGACAGGGCGAGCAGTACTTC
CASSPTPGQGEQYF
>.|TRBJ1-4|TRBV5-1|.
TGCGCCAGCAGCTTGGCTGGGTTTGGTGAAAAACTGTTTTTT
CASSLAGFGEKLFF
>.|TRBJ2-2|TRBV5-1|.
TGCGCCAGCAGGCTATCCGGGCACACCGGGGAGCTGTTTTTT
CASRLSGHTGELFF
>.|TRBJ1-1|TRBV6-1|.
TGTGCCAGCAGTGACCGAGACACTGAAGCTTTCTTT
CASSDRDTEAFF
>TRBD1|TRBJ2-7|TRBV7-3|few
TGTGCCAGCAGCGAGCGACCCGGGACAGGGTTTCTCGAGCAGTACTTC
CASSERPGTGFLEQYF
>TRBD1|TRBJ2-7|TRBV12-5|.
TGTGCTAGTGGTTTGGTAAGGGACAGGGGGCTGGGAGAGCAGTACTTC
CASGLVRDRGLGEQYF
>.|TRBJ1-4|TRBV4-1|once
TGCGCCAGCAGCCAAGCGGGGGGGTGGAATGAAAAACTGTTTTTT
CASSQAGGWNEKLFF
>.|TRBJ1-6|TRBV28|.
TGTGCCAGCAGCCGTGACGGTTTCTATAATTCACCCCTCCACTTT
CASSRDGFYNSPLHF
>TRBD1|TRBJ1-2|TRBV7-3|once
TGTGCCAGCAGCTTAGAGGGGGCGCCGGGGACGGGCTATGGCTACACCTTC
CASSLEGAPGTGYGYTF
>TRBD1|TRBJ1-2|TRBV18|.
TGTGCCAGCTCACCTCAGGGGGACTATGGCTACACCTTC
CASSPQGDYGYTF
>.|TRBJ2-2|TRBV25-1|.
TGTGCCAGCAGTGAATTTGTAGTTAACACCGGGGAGCTGTTTTTT
CASSEFVVNTGELFF
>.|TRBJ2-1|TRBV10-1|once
TGCGCCAGCAGAGAGTCTCCGCGTGTAAGGGCTCCTAACAATGAGCAGTTCTTC
CASRESPRVRAPNNEQFF
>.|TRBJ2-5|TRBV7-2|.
TGTGCCAGCCTTAGACCCCCAGTCGGGACCCAGTACTTC
CASLRPPVGTQYF
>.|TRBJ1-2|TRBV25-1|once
TGTGCCAGCAGTGAGGCAGCGAGTCCCCTCTATGGCTACACCTTC
CASSEAASPLYGYTF
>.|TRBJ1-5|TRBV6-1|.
TGTGCCAGCAGTGACAGGGCAGACAATCAGCCCCAGCATTTT
CASSDRADNQPQHF
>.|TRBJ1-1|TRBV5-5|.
TGTGCCAGCAGCTTGGCGGTCGGGGGTGGCGACACTGAAGCTTTCTTT
CASSLAVGGGDTEAFF
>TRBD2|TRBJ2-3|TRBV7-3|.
TGTGCCAGCAGCTTAAATAGCGGGGGGGCCGTAGATACGCAGTATTTT
CASSLNSGGAVDTQYF
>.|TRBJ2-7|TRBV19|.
TGTGCCAGTAGTTTGGGAAGATCCTACGAGCAGTACTTC
CASSLGRSYEQYF
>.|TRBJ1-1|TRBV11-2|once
TGTGCCAGCAGCCCTTATCGGGGGGAGACTGAAGCTTTCTTT
CASSPYRGETEAFF